This T cell receptor beta chain appears in the sequencing data of a study of sequential checkpoint blockade in melanoma. Study-wide background: Randomization was 1:1 between first-line nivolumab→ipilimumab and ipilimumab→nivolumab. Each arm's sequence ended with maintenance nivolumab.

Treatment reported: randomized to nivolumab then ipilimumab (arm A) or the reverse (arm B). From thawed PBMCs, live CD3+CD8+ cells negative for CD19 and CD56 were sorted. Sequenced by immunoSEQ multiplex PCR; TCRdb stores in-frame clones only, minus some. The sample records under 20,000 clones, just under 75% being singletons. Germline V gene lookup returns CDR1 PRHDT and CDR2 FYEKMQ (reference sequence). The germline V and J ends were trimmed by 4 bases and 11 bases, with 32 bases remaining between them. CDR3 length: 18 residues. The chain has TRBV13 and TRBJ1-2; TRBD1 might be the D (5 bases). This TCR derives from a human donor with melanoma. The starting material was CD8+ T cells sorted from blood (inferred from file names), obtained from a patient given nivolumab and ipilimumab in sequence. The CDR3 nucleotides are TGTGCCAGCAGCTCAGACACAGGAGGAGGGCACCCCTATGAGGAGTACACCTTC. This codes for CASSSDTGGGHPYEEYTF.